The clone carrying this TCR beta chain was recorded many times. This sample was taken from a study of neurological immune-mediated disorders. TCRdb ran MiXCR on the 5' RACE reads and lists one entry per CDR3 protein. The profile covers more than 50,000 distinct CDR3 sequences, with over 3.5% appearing a single time and over 2% taken by the ten largest. Sequenced sample: PBMCs. The TCR was taken from a woman aged 50 to 60 with multiple sclerosis.

Here the CDR3 reads CSANGKRGRQETQYF. DNA for the CDR3: TGCAGTGCTAATGGCAAGAGGGGCCGCCAAGAGACCCAGTACTTC. The rearrangement joins TRBV20-1 to TRBJ2-5, with D tentatively TRBD1 or TRBD2 (5 bases each). V lost 4 bases and J 1 base, leaving 16 bases between the germline ends. Germline values: CDR1 DFQATT, CDR2 SNEGSKA (reference sequence). The CDR3 extends over 15 amino acids.